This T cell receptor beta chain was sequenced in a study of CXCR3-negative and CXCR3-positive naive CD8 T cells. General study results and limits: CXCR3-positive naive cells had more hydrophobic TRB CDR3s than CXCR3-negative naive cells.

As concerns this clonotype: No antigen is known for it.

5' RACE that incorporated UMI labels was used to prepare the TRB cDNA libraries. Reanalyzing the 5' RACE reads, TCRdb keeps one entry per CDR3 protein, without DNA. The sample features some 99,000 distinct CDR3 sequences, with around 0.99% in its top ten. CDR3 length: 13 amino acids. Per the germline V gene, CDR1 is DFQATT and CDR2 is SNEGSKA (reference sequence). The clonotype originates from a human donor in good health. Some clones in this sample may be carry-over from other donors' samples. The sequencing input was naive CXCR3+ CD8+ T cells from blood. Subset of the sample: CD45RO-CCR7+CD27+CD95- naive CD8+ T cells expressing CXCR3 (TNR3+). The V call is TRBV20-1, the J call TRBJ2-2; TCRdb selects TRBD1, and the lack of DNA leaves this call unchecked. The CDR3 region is CSAGTGQAGELFF.